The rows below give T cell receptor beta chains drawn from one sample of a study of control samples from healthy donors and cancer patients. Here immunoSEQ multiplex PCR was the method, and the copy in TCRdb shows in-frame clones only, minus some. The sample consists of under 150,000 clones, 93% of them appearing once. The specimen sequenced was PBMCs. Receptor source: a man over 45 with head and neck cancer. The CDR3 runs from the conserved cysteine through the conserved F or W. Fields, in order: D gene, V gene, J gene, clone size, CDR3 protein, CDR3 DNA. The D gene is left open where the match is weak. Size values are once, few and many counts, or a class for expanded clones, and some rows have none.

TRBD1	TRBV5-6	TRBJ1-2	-	CASSAGQVEYGYTF	TGTGCCAGCAGCGCGGGACAGGTGGAATATGGCTACACCTTC
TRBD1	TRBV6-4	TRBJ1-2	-	CASSQTGTASNYTF	TGTGCCAGCAGCCAGACCGGGACAGCTTCTAACTACACCTTC
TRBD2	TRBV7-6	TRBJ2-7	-	CASSSLLAAPYEQYF	TGTGCCAGCAGCTCCTTACTAGCGGCCCCCTACGAGCAGTACTTC
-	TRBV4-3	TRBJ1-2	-	CASSQVPGADYGYTF	TGCGCCAGCAGCCAAGTTCCGGGGGCCGACTATGGCTACACCTTC
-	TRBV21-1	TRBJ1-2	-	CASSITTGHGYTF	TGTGCCAGCAGCATCACGACAGGGCATGGCTACACCTTC
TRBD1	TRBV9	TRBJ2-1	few	CASSARTGTGRDEQFF	TGTGCCAGCAGCGCCCGCACCGGGACAGGGAGGGATGAGCAGTTCTTC
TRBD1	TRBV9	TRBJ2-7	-	CASSRTGQGSYEQYF	TGTGCCAGCAGCAGAACAGGACAGGGATCCTACGAGCAGTACTTC
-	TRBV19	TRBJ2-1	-	CASTHGTSPYNEQFF	TGTGCCAGTACCCACGGGACTTCCCCCTACAATGAGCAGTTCTTC
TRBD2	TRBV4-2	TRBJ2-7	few	CASSQDSGGPSYEQYF	TGTGCCAGCAGCCAAGATAGCGGGGGGCCTTCCTACGAGCAGTACTTC
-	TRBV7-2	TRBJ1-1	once	CASSLRRGQMSTEAFF	TGTGCCAGCAGCTTACGGCGTGGCCAGATGAGCACTGAAGCTTTCTTT
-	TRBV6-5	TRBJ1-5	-	CASSWYGVNSNQPQHF	TGTGCCAGCAGTTGGTACGGCGTTAATAGCAATCAGCCCCAGCATTTT
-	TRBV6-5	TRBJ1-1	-	CASSYSGHLNTEAFF	TGTGCCAGCAGTTACTCGGGACATTTGAACACTGAAGCTTTCTTT
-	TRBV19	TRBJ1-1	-	CASSKEGQFNTEAFF	TGTGCCAGTAGTAAGGAAGGACAGTTTAACACTGAAGCTTTCTTT